Each of the 26 T cell receptor beta chains below was sequenced from the same sample in a study of regulatory T cells in long-lasting Graves disease. Sample time point: newly diagnosed GD, antithyroid drugs for less than 3 months. The TCR library was made from RNA that had been extracted from PBMCs in TRIzol. TCR beta libraries were built with iRepertoire HTBI primers and Arm-PCR of CDR3 regions. TCRdb reanalysed the multiplex PCR reads using MiXCR and keeps one entry per CDR3 protein. This sample carries some 490,000 distinct CDR3 sequences, more than 10% of them seen once, and the ten largest clones take approximately 9%. A further study also used this sample, focusing on T cells in Graves' hyperthyroidism and ophthalmopathy.

The sequenced sample was peripheral blood mononuclear cells (PBMCs), obtained at new diagnosis, from a patient treated with antithyroid drugs. The receptors were gathered from a woman aged 25 to 45 with Graves disease.

This clonotype was seen ten or more times. This chain connects TRBV6-1 to TRBJ2-5, with 13 bases fitting TRBD2. The CDR3 is 16 amino acids. The J segment lost 2 bases and the V segment lost 4 bases, leaving 4 bases of the junction unmatched. Germline CDR1 MNHNS, CDR2 SASEGT. The CDR3 is CASSGTSGRWQETQYF. In DNA, the CDR3 is TGTGCCAGCAGTGGGACTAGCGGGAGATGGCAAGAGACCCAGTACTTC.

This clonotype was detected many times. The chain joins TRBV20-1 to TRBJ2-1; 10 bases are a match to TRBD1. J lost 5 bases, V lost 6 bases, and 4 bases had no gene match. Germline assignment: CDR1 DFQATT and CDR2 SNEGSKA (reference sequence). The CDR3 is 13 amino acids. The CDR3 DNA reads TGCAGTGCCCCGGGACAGGGGAACAATGAGCAGTTCTTC. Translated, it gives CSAPGQGNNEQFF.

This clonotype appeared many times. The V call is TRBV11-2, the J call TRBJ2-3; possible D gene TRBD2, 5 bases. The germline V and J ends were trimmed by 8 bases and 0 bases, with 15 bases remaining between them. In germline, CDR1 is SGHAT, CDR2 FQNNGV. The CDR3 is 15 amino acids. CDR3 protein: CASSPLGTSTDTQYF. The CDR3, as DNA: TGTGCCAGCTCACCACTAGGAACTAGCACAGATACGCAGTATTTT. Looking up the rest from reference TRBV11-2 and TRBJ2-3 gives the full variable domain: EAGVAQSPRYKIIEKRQSVAFWCNPISGHATLYWYQQILGQGPKLLIQFQNNGVVDDSQLPKDRFSAERLKGVDSTLKIQPAKLEDSAVYLCASSPLGTSTDTQYFGPGTRLTVL.

As regards this clonotype: The junction differs from germline at one of its ends, possibly a read error. This chain joins TRBV7-2 and TRBJ2-1; 9 bases match TRBD2. This CDR3 spans 15 amino acids. The germline V gene has CDR1 SGHTA and CDR2 FQGNSA. CDR3 residues: CASSTAGGAYNEQLF. The CDR3 nucleotides are TGTGCCAGCAGCACAGCGGGAGGTGCCTACAATGAGCAGCTCTTC.

This clonotype was seen a few times. The chain employs TRBV5-1 and TRBJ2-1; D is perhaps TRBD2 (5 bases). The V end lost 2 bases, the J end lost 2 bases, and 14 bases lay between the germline ends. The CDR3 is 16 amino acids. Per germline, CDR1 SGHRS and CDR2 YFSETQ. The CDR3 here is CASSFWPDSTYNEQFF. The CDR3 DNA follows: TGCGCCAGCAGCTTTTGGCCGGACTCAACCTACAATGAGCAGTTCTTC.

This clonotype showed up many times. The V gene is TRBV18, the J gene TRBJ1-2; TRBD1 might be the D (5 bases). The ends were cut back, 3 bases at V and 5 bases at J, with 16 bases in the middle. The germline V gene has CDR1 KGHSH and CDR2 LQKENI. The CDR3 extends over 15 amino acids. CDR3 bases: TGTGCCAGCTCACCTGGGGCAGGGAGAGAGTATGGCTACACCTTC. Its protein is CASSPGAGREYGYTF.

This chain joins TRBV7-9 and TRBJ1-3; D is undetermined. The V end was cut by 2 bases, the J end by 0 bases, with 8 bases between. The V gene's germline CDR1 is SEHNR and CDR2 FQNEAQ (reference sequence). This CDR3 spans 15 amino acids. CDR3 sequence (DNA): TGTGCCAGCAGCTTACAGGTTTTCTCTGGAAACACCATATATTTT. It yields the protein CASSLQVFSGNTIYF.

About this clonotype itself: Compared with germline, one end of the junction differs, possibly owing to a read error. The chain employs TRBV30 and TRBJ2-5, with D perhaps TRBD2 (5 bases). The germline V gene encodes CDR1 GTSNPN and CDR2 SVGIG (reference sequence). The CDR3 is made up of 13 amino acids. Written as DNA, the CDR3 is TGTGCCTGGAGTGTCGGGATACAAGGGACCCAGTACTTC. It encodes CAWSVGIQGTQYF.

This clonotype showed up just a few times. The chain carries TRBV18 and TRBJ2-3; D is uncertain. With the DNA end fitting TRBJ2-5 better, the J assignment may be wrong. The CDR3 spans 12 residues. Germline V gene sequence: CDR1 KGHSH, CDR2 LQKENI. This CDR3 is CASSTGMETQYF. CDR3 coding DNA: TGTGCCAGCTCAACCGGCATGGAGACCCAGTACTTC.

This rearrangement joins TRBV4-3 to TRBJ2-7; D is tentatively TRBD1 or TRBD2 (5 bases each). Germline V gene sequence: CDR1 LGHNA, CDR2 YSLEER. Between the trimmed V and J ends, which lost 2 bases and 4 bases, there was a span of 27 bases. CDR3 length equals 19 residues. Written as DNA, the CDR3 is TGCGCCAGCAGCCAAAGCGCCCTCGACGGGGCAAGTCAAGGTTACGAGCAGTACTTC. Translated, it gives CASSQSALDGASQGYEQYF.

The chain couples TRBV6-2 or TRBV6-3 to TRBJ2-1; no clear D gene. The CDR3 runs 12 residues. Germline lookup yields CDR1 MNHEY and CDR2 SVGEGT. V was clipped by 7 bases and J by 4 bases, with 8 bases between them. The CDR3 DNA is TGTGCCAGCAACACGGAATACAATGAGCAGTTCTTC. It translates to CASNTEYNEQFF.

This clonotype has ten or more counts. DNA for the CDR3: TGTGCCAGCAGTTTAGACGGTGATAGCAGGGTGGTGACTGAAGCTTTCTTT. It translates to CASSLDGDSRVVTEAFF. The chain has TRBV6-5 and TRBJ1-1; TRBD1 might be the D (5 bases). Germline CDR1 and CDR2: MNHEY and SVGAGI. With 4 bases removed from V and 5 bases from J, the gap between germline ends came to 23 bases. This CDR3 has 17 amino acids.

About this clonotype itself: A read error is possible here, since a much larger clone lies one base away. The chain carries TRBV27 and TRBJ2-1; 11 nucleotides agree with TRBD2. Trimming at V came to 5 bases and at J to 2 bases, leaving 2 bases not matched to a gene. The CDR3 is 15 amino acids. From germline, CDR1 is MNHEY and CDR2 SMNVEV (reference sequence). In nucleotides, the CDR3 is TGTGCCAGCAGTACTAGCGGGAGCCCCTACAATGAGCAGTTCTTC. It yields the protein CASSTSGSPYNEQFF.

This clonotype was seen at least ten times. The chain employs TRBV2 and TRBJ1-1; D is ambiguous. V was shortened by 5 bases and J by 0 bases, with 13 bases between the two germline ends. Germline CDR1 is SNHLY and CDR2 is FYNNEI. This CDR3 region has 15 residues. The CDR3 DNA follows: TGTGCCAGCAGTCCTACCACTGGGTTGAACACTGAAGCTTTCTTT. It yields the protein CASSPTTGLNTEAFF.

This clonotype was detected many times. V is TRBV28 and J is TRBJ2-1; TRBD2 matches 10 bases. After removal of 5 bases from V and 0 bases from J, the junction contained 4 bases not matched to a gene. The CDR3 length is 16 residues. Germline-derived CDR1 and CDR2 are MDHEN and SYDVKM. Written as DNA, the CDR3 is TGTGCCAGCAGTATAGCGGGAGGATCCTCCTACAATGAGCAGTTCTTC. This gives the protein CASSIAGGSSYNEQFF.

This clonotype was recorded at least ten times. The rearrangement uses TRBV11-2 and TRBJ2-5, with 8 nucleotides matching TRBD1. CDR3 length equals 14 residues. V gave up 5 bases and J gave up 2 bases; unmatched junction bases: 4. Per germline, CDR1 SGHAT and CDR2 FQNNGV. CDR3 DNA sequence: TGTGCCAGCAGCAAACGGGACAGGCAAGAGACCCAGTACTTC. This encodes CASSKRDRQETQYF.

This clonotype has at least ten counts. The genes are TRBV28 and TRBJ1-2; 7 positions agree with TRBD1. The CDR3 length is 15 residues. Germline V gene sequence: CDR1 MDHEN, CDR2 SYDVKM. V trimming: 2 bases; J trimming: 4 bases; junction bases outside the gene matches: 7. The chain's CDR3 is CASSLAQGIFYGYTF. CDR3 nucleotide sequence: TGTGCCAGCAGTTTAGCACAGGGGATCTTCTATGGCTACACCTTC.

A remark on this clonotype: A much bigger clone sits one base away, suggesting this may be a read error. The V call is TRBV6-2 or TRBV6-3, the J call TRBJ1-1; a weak D match, TRBD1 (5 bases). The CDR3 spans 17 residues. In germline, CDR1 is MNHEY, CDR2 SVGEGT. The V and J ends lost 5 bases and 1 base respectively, with 20 bases between them. The CDR3: CASSHPSGGFRNTEAFF. CDR3 coding DNA: TGTGCCAGCAGTCACCCCAGTGGGGGTTTCAGGAACACTGAAGCTTTCTTT.

To note about this clonotype: This clone may be a read error of a much larger clone one base away. In nucleotides, the CDR3 is TGTGCCAGCAGTAATCTAGCGGGTGGACAAGAGACCCAGTACTTC. Residues: CASSNLAGGQETQYF. The V call is TRBV2, the J call TRBJ2-1; 8 nucleotides line up with TRBD2. Near its end, the DNA agrees better with TRBJ2-5, so the J call may be wrong. Germline assignment: CDR1 SNHLY and CDR2 FYNNEI. The CDR3 sequence is 15 residues long.

This chain uses TRBV4-1 with TRBJ1-2; 9 nucleotides line up with TRBD1. Trimming removed 4 bases from V and 8 bases from J; junction bases left unmatched: 2. From germline, CDR1 is MGHRA and CDR2 YSYEKL. This CDR3 has 12 residues. CDR3 nucleotides: TGCGCCAGCAGCCGACAGGGGGAAGGCTACACCTTC. The encoded protein is CASSRQGEGYTF.

This clonotype was seen at least ten times. The rearrangement joins TRBV30 to TRBJ2-2; D gene uncertain. This CDR3 has 14 residues. CDR1 and CDR2 from the germline V gene are GTSNPN and SVGIG (reference sequence). V shed 0 bases and J shed 4 bases, with 9 bases lying between them. CDR3 coding DNA: TGTGCCTGGAGTGTACCGGTCAGCACCGGGGAGCTGTTTTTT. Translation gives CAWSVPVSTGELFF.

This clonotype showed up just a few times. The chain uses TRBV4-2 and TRBJ2-3; 7 bases map to TRBD1. The CDR3 covers 15 residues. Germline-derived CDR1 and CDR2 are LGHNA and YNFKEQ. Trimming cost V 5 bases and J 2 bases; bases outside gene matches: 7. The CDR3, as DNA: TGTGCCAGCAGCTATCGGACAGGACTCACAGATACGCAGTATTTT. This translates into CASSYRTGLTDTQYF.

This clonotype was recorded many times. This chain joins TRBV27 and TRBJ2-7; maybe TRBD2 (5 bases). The CDR3 contains 15 residues. The V and J ends lost 2 bases and 1 base respectively, with 12 bases between them. CDR1 and CDR2 from the germline V gene are MNHEY and SMNVEV (reference sequence). The CDR3 is CASSLEGPRSYEQYF. The DNA for the CDR3 is TGTGCCAGCAGTTTAGAGGGCCCCAGGTCCTACGAGCAGTACTTC.

This chain connects TRBV5-1 to TRBJ1-1, with TRBD1 identical over 11 bases. The CDR3 is 14 amino acids. Germline V gene sequence: CDR1 SGHRS, CDR2 YFSETQ. J was trimmed by 11 bases and V by 0 bases; bases with no gene match: 6. The chain's CDR3 is CASSLGDRGNGAFF. The CDR3 bases are TGCGCCAGCAGCTTGGGGGACAGGGGGAATGGGGCTTTCTTT. Full variable domain (rest looked up from reference TRBV5-1 and TRBJ1-1): KAGVTQTPRYLIKTRGQQVTLSCSPISGHRSVSWYQQTPGQGLQFLFEYFSETQRNKGNFPGRFSGRQFSNSRSEMNVSTLELGDSALYLCASSLGDRGNGAFFGQGTRLTVV.

This clonotype has only a few counts. This may come from a read error, since a much larger clone is one base off. V usage is TRBV6-1 and J usage is TRBJ2-2, with 7 bases matching TRBD1. The V gene end was trimmed by 6 bases and the J gene end by 2 bases; junction bases not matched to a gene: 12. Germline values: CDR1 MNHNS, CDR2 SASEGT. This CDR3 has 17 residues. The CDR3 is CASRRIGGPTNTGELFF. CDR3 nucleotide sequence: TGTGCCAGCAGAAGGATAGGGGGCCCTACAAACACCGGGGAGCTGTTTTTT.

This clonotype turned up a few times. V is TRBV20-1 and J is TRBJ2-2; a weak D match, TRBD2 (6 bases). The CDR3 length is 13 residues. The V end lost 7 bases, the J end lost 1 base, and 10 bases lay between the germline ends. CDR1 DFQATT and CDR2 SNEGSKA come from the germline V gene (reference sequence). CDR3: CSVGTQNTGELFF. The DNA of the CDR3 is TGCAGTGTAGGGACTCAGAACACCGGGGAGCTGTTTTTT.